This T cell receptor (beta chain) was observed in a study of blood T cell repertoires in COVID-19. Data came from immunoSEQ multiplex PCR; TCRdb stores just in-frame clones and leaves some out. The sample lists about 150,000 clones, approximately 85% occurring once. Followed longitudinally, the Seattle patients had been enrolled during active infection. V dropped 4 bases and J dropped 0; count of bases not matched to a gene: 3. The length of the CDR3 is 15 residues. Germline V gene sequence: CDR1 SGHRS, CDR2 YFSETQ. J is TRBJ1-1 and V is TRBV5-1; 10 bases fit TRBD1. Sequenced sample: peripheral blood. The receptor was derived from a woman in her sixties or seventies with COVID-19, enrolled during active disease. CDR3 sequence reads: CASSRTGGVNTEAFF. As DNA, the CDR3 is TGCGCCAGCAGCAGGACAGGGGGGGTGAACACTGAAGCTTTCTTT.